Sequencing of this TCR beta chain was carried out in a study of T cells in Graves' hyperthyroidism and ophthalmopathy. Study-wide background: Pretreatment peripheral blood was obtained at initial diagnosis.

Exclusions: uncontrolled infection, other autoimmune disease, pregnancy, lactation. TCR beta CDR3 regions were amplified from RNA transcripts. Carried out on the TCR CDR3, a first-round RT-PCR used the HTBI primer set. TCRdb used MiXCR to reprocess the multiplex PCR reads, holding one entry per CDR3 protein. The sample records 350,000 to 450,000 distinct CDR3 sequences, more than 13% being singletons. This clonotype was seen ten or more times. With V trimmed by 2 bases and J by 8 bases, 10 bases remained unmatched. The V gene's germline CDR1 is DFQATT and CDR2 SNEGSKA (reference sequence). The CDR3 spans 14 residues.

The chain couples TRBV20-1 to TRBJ2-5; the match to TRBD1 covers 8 bases. The sample comprised blood. The clonotype originates from a man aged 45-65 years with Graves' ophthalmopathy. CDR3 bases: TGCAGTGCTAGAACCCCGACAGGGGAGAGAACCCAGTACTTC. Translation: CSARTPTGERTQYF.